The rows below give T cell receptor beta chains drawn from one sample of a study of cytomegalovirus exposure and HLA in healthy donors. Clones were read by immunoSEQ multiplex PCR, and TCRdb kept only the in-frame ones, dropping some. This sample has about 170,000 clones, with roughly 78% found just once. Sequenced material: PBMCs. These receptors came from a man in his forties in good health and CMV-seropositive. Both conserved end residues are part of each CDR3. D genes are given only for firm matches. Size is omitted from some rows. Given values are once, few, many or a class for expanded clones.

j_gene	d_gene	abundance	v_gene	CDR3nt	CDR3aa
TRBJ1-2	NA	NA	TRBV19	TGTGCCAGTAGTGAGAGCAATAACTATGGCTACACCTTC	CASSESNNYGYTF
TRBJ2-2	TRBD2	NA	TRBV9	TGTGCCAGCAGCGTCCCAGCGGGGGCGAACACCGGGGAGCTGTTTTTT	CASSVPAGANTGELFF
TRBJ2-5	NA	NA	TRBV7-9	TGTGCCAGCAGCGGCCCCGAAGAGACCCAGTACTTC	CASSGPEETQYF
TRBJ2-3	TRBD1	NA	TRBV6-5	TGTGCCAGCAGGACAGGGATGAGCACAGATACGCAGTATTTT	CASRTGMSTDTQYF
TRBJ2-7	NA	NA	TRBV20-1	TGCAGTGCAAAAGGGGGCTACGAGCAGTACTTC	CSAKGGYEQYF
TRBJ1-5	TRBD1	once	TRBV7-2	TGTGCCAGCAGCTTAAGAGGGGGCGATCAGCCCCAGCATTTT	CASSLRGGDQPQHF
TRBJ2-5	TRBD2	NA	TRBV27	TGTGCCAGCGGCGGACTAGCGGGGGACCTCGGAGAGACCCAGTACTTC	CASGGLAGDLGETQYF
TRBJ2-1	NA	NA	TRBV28	TGTGCCAGCACCTACTACAATGAGCAGTTCTTC	CASTYYNEQFF
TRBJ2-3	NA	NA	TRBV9	TGTGCCAGCAGCCCACCGGGACAACGGGCAGATACGCAGTATTTT	CASSPPGQRADTQYF
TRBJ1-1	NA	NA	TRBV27	TGTGCCAGCAGTTTTAAGAGGAACACTGAAGCTTTCTTT	CASSFKRNTEAFF
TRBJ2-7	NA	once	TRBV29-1	TGCAGCGTTGTGCAGGGGGGTTACGAGCAGTACTTC	CSVVQGGYEQYF
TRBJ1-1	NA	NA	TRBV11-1	TGTGCCAGCAGACGACAACAGGAATGGGATACTGAAGCTTTCTTT	CASRRQQEWDTEAFF
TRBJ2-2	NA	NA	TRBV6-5	TGTGCCACCTGTTCCCCTAACACCGGGGAGCTGTTTTTT	CATCSPNTGELFF
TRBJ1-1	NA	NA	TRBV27	TGTGCCAGCATTCGCCGGACTCCCAGGACGGGGAACACTGAAGCTTTCTTT	CASIRRTPRTGNTEAFF
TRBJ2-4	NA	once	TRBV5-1	TGCGCCAGCAGCTTGGTACGGGTGGAGGACTTC	CASSLVRVEDF
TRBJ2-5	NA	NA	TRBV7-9	TGTGCCAGCAGTAACGGGGGGCCGGAGACCCAGTACTTC	CASSNGGPETQYF
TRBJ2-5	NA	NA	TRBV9	TGTGCCAGCAGCCCCCTAGGCGGTCCCCAGTACTTC	CASSPLGGPQYF
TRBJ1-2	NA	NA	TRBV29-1	TGCAGCGTTGTTACAGGGCCTGGCTACACCTTC	CSVVTGPGYTF
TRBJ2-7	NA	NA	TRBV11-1	TGTGCCAGCAGCAATGGCCCATTGCAGTACTTC	CASSNGPLQYF
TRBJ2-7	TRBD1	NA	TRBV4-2	TGTGCCAGCAGCCATAACCGGGACAGGACCTACGAGCAGTACTTC	CASSHNRDRTYEQYF
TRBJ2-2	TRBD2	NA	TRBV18	TGTGCCAGCTCCCCTAACATGGCGGGAGCCGGGGAGCTGTTTTTT	CASSPNMAGAGELFF
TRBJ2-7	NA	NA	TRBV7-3	TGTGCCAGCAGCTTAAAAGGGGCCGGGACACTGGGAGACGAGCAGTACTTC	CASSLKGAGTLGDEQYF
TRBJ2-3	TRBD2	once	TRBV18	TGTGCCAGCTCACCGGGGGGGTCGATCACAGATACGCAGTATTTT	CASSPGGSITDTQYF
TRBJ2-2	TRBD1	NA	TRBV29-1	TGCAGCGTCCGCCCGGGACAGGTGACCACCGGGGAGCTGTTTTTT	CSVRPGQVTTGELFF
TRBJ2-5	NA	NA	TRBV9	TGTGCCAGCAGCGTGGAGGGACAGACCCCCAGAGAGACCCAGTACTTC	CASSVEGQTPRETQYF
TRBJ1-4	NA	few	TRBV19	TGTGCCAGTAGTACTCGGAGGGATAATGAAAAACTGTTTTTT	CASSTRRDNEKLFF
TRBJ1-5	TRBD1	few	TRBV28	TGTGCCACCACCAACGGAGGGGGCGGAGGCAATCAGCCCCAGCATTTT	CATTNGGGGGNQPQHF
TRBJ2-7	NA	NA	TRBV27	TGTGCCAGCAGTATAGGGGCAGGCCCCTACGAGCAGTACTTC	CASSIGAGPYEQYF
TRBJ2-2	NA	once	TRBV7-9	TGTTCCACCCGGGCCGGGGGGCCCGTCGGGGAGCTGTTTTTT	CSTRAGGPVGELFF
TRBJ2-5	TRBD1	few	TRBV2	TGTGCCAGCACCCGGGACAGGGCCCAGACCCAGTACTTC	CASTRDRAQTQYF
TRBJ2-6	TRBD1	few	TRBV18	TGTGCCAGCTCCCAAGGGACAGGGACCTCTGGGGCCAACGTCCTGACTTTC	CASSQGTGTSGANVLTF
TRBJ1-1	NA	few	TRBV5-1	TGCGCCAGCAGCAGCTTGGGAGGCGTTGGCACTGAAGCTTTCTTT	CASSSLGGVGTEAFF
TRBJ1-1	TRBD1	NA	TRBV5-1	TGCGCCAGCAGCTGGGGACAGGGCTCTGAAGCTTTCTTT	CASSWGQGSEAFF
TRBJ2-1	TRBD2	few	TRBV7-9	TGTGCCAGCAGCTCCCCTAGCGGGGGGGCATGGTACAATGAGCAGTTCTTC	CASSSPSGGAWYNEQFF
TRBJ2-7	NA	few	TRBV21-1	TGTGCCAGCAGCAAGACAGGGCAAAGAGGCCACGAGCAGTACTTC	CASSKTGQRGHEQYF
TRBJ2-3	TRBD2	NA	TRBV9	TGTGCCAGCAGCGGTCGGGGGGGGGCTAGCACAGATACGCAGTATTTT	CASSGRGGASTDTQYF
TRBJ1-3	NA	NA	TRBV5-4	TGTGCCAGCAGTCTACCGCGGGGCCTCTCTGGAAACACCATATATTTT	CASSLPRGLSGNTIYF
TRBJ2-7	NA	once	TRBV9	TGTGCCAGCAGCGACTCAATCACCTACGAGCAGTACTTC	CASSDSITYEQYF
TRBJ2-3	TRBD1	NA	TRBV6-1	TGTGCCAGTTCGCAGGGGGCGCATGTTACAGATACGCAGTATTTT	CASSQGAHVTDTQYF
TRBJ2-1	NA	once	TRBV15	TGTGCCACCAGCAGAGGTGGGCCGGCCAACGAGCAGTTCTTC	CATSRGGPANEQFF
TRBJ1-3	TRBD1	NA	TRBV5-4	TGTGCCAGCAGCCGGACAGGGCTTGGAAACACCATATATTTT	CASSRTGLGNTIYF
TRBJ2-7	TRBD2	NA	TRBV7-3	TGTGCCAGCAGCTTACAGGCTAGCGGCAGTTACGAGCAGTACTTC	CASSLQASGSYEQYF
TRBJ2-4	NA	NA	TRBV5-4	TGTGCCAGCAGTCCTGCGGGGGCCAAAAACATTCAGTACTTC	CASSPAGAKNIQYF
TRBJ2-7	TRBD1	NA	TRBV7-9	TGTGCCAGCAGCCCATTAGACAGGGCCTACGAGCAGTACTTC	CASSPLDRAYEQYF
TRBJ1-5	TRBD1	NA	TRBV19	TGTGCCAGTAGGAAACAGGGGAGCAATCAGCCCCAGCATTTT	CASRKQGSNQPQHF
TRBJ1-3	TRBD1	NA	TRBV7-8	TGTGCCAGCAGCTTGTCTAGTAGGGGACAGGGGGGTATACCTGGAAACACCATATATTTT	CASSLSSRGQGGIPGNTIYF
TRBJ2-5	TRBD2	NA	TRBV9	TGTGCCAGCAGCGTAGCCGCGGGGGGGCGTGAGACCCAGTACTTC	CASSVAAGGRETQYF
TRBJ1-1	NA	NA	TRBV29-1	TGCAGCGCCCCTTTGGGCAAGGGGCACTGTGAAGCTTTCTTT	CSAPLGKGHCEAFF
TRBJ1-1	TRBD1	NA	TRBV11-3	TGTGCCAGCAAATCCAGGGGGGACACTGAAGCTTTCTTT	CASKSRGDTEAFF
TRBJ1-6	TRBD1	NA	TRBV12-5	TGTGCTAGTGGACAGGGGCCCAATTCACCCCTCCACTTT	CASGQGPNSPLHF
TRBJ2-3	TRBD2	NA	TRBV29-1	TGCAGCGCTGCAAGGACTAGCGGCTTTAGCACAGATACGCAGTATTTT	CSAARTSGFSTDTQYF
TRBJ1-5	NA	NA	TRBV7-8	TGTGCCAGCAGCCCACGAGAAGCGACAGGTCAGCCCCAGCATTTT	CASSPREATGQPQHF
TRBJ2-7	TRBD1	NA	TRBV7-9	TGTGCCAGCAGCGCTCTCGCCGGGACAGGGGGTGAGCAGTACTTC	CASSALAGTGGEQYF
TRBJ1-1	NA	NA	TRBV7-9	TGTGCCAGCAGCTTCTCCTCGGACTCTCTGGTCTTT	CASSFSSDSLVF
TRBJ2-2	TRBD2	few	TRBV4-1	TGCGCCAGCAGCCAAGATCGGCTAGCGGGGGGCATGAACACCGGGGAGCTGTTTTTT	CASSQDRLAGGMNTGELFF
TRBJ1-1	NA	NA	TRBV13	TGTGCCAGCAGCTTAGAGGGGAATTGGGCTGAAGCTTTCTTT	CASSLEGNWAEAFF
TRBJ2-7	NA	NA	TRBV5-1	TGCGCCAGCAGCAAGACAGGTACCTACGAGCAGTACTTC	CASSKTGTYEQYF